This TCR beta chain was recovered during a study of T cell repertoires in cytomegalovirus infection. J gave up 2 bases and V 0 bases, and 13 bases lay outside the gene matches. The CDR3 covers 18 residues. Germline V gives CDR1 DFQATT, CDR2 SNEGSKA (reference sequence). TCRdb recomputed calls from the reads with MiXCR, one row per CDR3 protein. The table shows roughly 230,000 distinct CDR3 sequences, with about 5.9% occurring only once. In this sample, this clonotype turned up a few times. The rearrangement joins TRBV20-1 to TRBJ2-1; 7 nucleotides agree with TRBD1. What was sequenced was PBMCs. This sequence was found in a human donor in good health (CMV status not recorded). Some clones in this sample may be carry-over from other donors' samples. In DNA, the CDR3 is TGCAGTGCTAGAGACCCCCTGGTGGCAGGGGGTCCCTACAATGAGCAGTTCTTC. Amino acid sequence: CSARDPLVAGGPYNEQFF.